This T cell receptor beta chain was documented in a study of shared clonotypes between healthy human individuals. This clone was seen a single time. The authors ran the assay at deep level. Ten immunoSEQ deep assay plates were used by the authors to sequence unsorted PBMC DNA. Assay used: immunoSEQ multiplex PCR; TCRdb lists only in-frame clones, some missing. The data contain 450,000 or so clones, 60% to 80% of them singletons. This CDR3 region has 11 residues. The germline V gene encodes CDR1 SNHLY and CDR2 FYNNEI. V lost 8 bases, J lost 4 bases, and 2 bases stayed unmatched. The unsorted samples took about 90 million PBMCs to get genomic DNA.

The receptor was isolated from a middle-aged woman in good health. Some clones in this sample may be carry-over from other donors' samples. The J gene is TRBJ2-7, the V gene TRBV2; 7 nucleotides line up with TRBD2. Sequencing was done on a sample of PBMCs. The CDR3, as DNA: TGTGCCAGCGGGGGGGAGTACGAGCAGTACTTC. Translated: CASGGEYEQYF.